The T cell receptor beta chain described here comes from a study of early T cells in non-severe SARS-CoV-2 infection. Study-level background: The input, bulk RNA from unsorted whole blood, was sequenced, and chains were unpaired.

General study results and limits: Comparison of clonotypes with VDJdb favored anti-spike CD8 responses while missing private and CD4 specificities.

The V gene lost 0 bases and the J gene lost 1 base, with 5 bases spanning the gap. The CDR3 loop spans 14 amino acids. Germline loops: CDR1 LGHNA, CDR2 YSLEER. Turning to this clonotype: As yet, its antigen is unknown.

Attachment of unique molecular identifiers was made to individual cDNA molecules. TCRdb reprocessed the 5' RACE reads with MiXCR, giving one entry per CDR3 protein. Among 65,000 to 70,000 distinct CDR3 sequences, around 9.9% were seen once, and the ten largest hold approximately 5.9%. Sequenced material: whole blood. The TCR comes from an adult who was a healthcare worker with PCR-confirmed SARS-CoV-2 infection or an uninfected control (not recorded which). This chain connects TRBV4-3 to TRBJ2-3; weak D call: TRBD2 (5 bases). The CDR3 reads CASSQDGGTDTQYF. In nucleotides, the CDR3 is TGCGCCAGCAGCCAAGACGGGGGCACAGATACGCAGTATTTT.